Reported below is one TCR beta chain. The antigen is not known. The sample is drawn from a study of T cells expressing NK-cell markers. General study points: Dominance of the CD3+CD56-NKG2C+ fraction by these clonotypes also held in four donors.

TCRdb reprocessed the 5' RACE reads; each CDR3 protein has one entry and no DNA is given. The listing contains about 150,000 distinct CDR3 sequences. The CDR3 consists of 13 residues. Sequencing was performed on blood T cells: a sorted CD56 or NKG2C T cell subset, CD4+ or CD8+ T cells, or bulk PBMC T cells (not recorded which). The gene calls are TRBV12-3 or TRBV12-4 and TRBJ2-1; TCRdb's D gene call, TRBD2, goes unchecked for lack of DNA. The TCR sequence derives from a man aged 18-69 years in good health. The CDR3 reads CAGSGGAGNEQFF.